The source of this T cell receptor (beta chain) is a study of T cell responses to AZD1222 COVID-19 vaccine (dated by TCRdb to the early 2020s). As for the study more broadly: AZD1222 recipients given second doses at about 4 weeks or at about 12 weeks were pooled, since spike-specific TCR depth and breadth were not found to differ between the two schedules. Enrollment into the trials was organized by age into subgroups of 18-55, 56-69 and 70-plus years, and those subgroups contained roughly 150, 30 and 60 TCR-sequenced participants, respectively. TCR sequencing was performed for roughly 250 trial participants, of whom around 200 were given two doses of AZD1222 and some 26 were given two doses of MenACWY control vaccine. General findings and caveats noted by the study authors: Because no samples from the day 14 peak response were available, repertoires could be characterized only after the peak T cell response. Spike-specific TCR breadth and depth rose significantly after two AZD1222 doses compared with day 0 and with MenACWY recipients. The 56-69-year group was small, and its depth increase did not reach significance, likely because of low power. Nearly half of unique spike-specific TCRs reportedly recognized epitopes outside regions mutated in the B.1.351 and B.1.1.7 variants. The whole spike protein was spanned by vaccine-associated CD4 TCRs, and dominant responses were seen in regions 160-218 and 743-854. Conclusions about previously exposed vaccinees are limited because only six or seven AZD1222 recipients were SARS-CoV-2 seropositive at baseline. Participants were mostly white British, with more females than males. The authors suggested clonal diversity may have been underestimated.

The CDR3 regions of human TCRbeta chains were analyzed by immunosequencing. The paper's data handling went like this. Repertoire TCRs were matched against a reference library of SARS-CoV-2-specific TCRs generated with the MIRA antigen-specificity platform. Breadth was defined as the fraction of unique TCRs that were SARS-CoV-2-associated, and depth was defined as the fraction of total T cells that were SARS-CoV-2-associated. Using the MIRA data, every spike-specific TCR was mapped to the spike region that the TCR reacted to and assigned to either a CD4 or a CD8 class. Log10-transformed breadth and depth values were compared by one-way ANOVA with Sidak's multiple comparisons tests. This immuneACCESS table, as held by TCRdb, lists in-frame sequences with V and J called but not all clones. Of the missing ones, under half trace to an unresolved V gene in checked studies; the others have no known cause. From that table come the V and J calls and clone size; the DNA was used to work out D and trimming. In all, the sample holds some 200,000 clones, and approximately 91% of those were seen once. 0.75% to 1% of the sample comes from the top ten.

From a lookup of the germline V gene (reference sequence), CDR1 and CDR2 are SEHNR and FQNEAQ. The junction shows trimming of 5 bases on V and 8 bases on J, plus 24 bases between the germline ends. From the cysteine up to the phenylalanine, the CDR3 has a length of 16 residues. Of the read, only the CDR3 DNA is kept; its 48 bases are in frame from base 1. The sample's time point, from its label and the paper: baseline before first vaccination. Vaccinee samples came from UK trials COV001 and COV002, including a single-blind randomized controlled phase 2/3 trial of AZD1222 (ChAdOx1 nCoV-19) in healthy adults. Trial participant PBMC samples were collected at day 0 and day 28 after the second dose for TCRbeta chain sequencing. A word on this clone: There is no known antigen for this receptor. No much larger clone is present one base from it, and per-base qualities are unavailable.

This TCR was recovered from an adult in good health. The sequence is built from TRBV7-9 and TRBJ1-1; the D gene is unclear. The sequences come from peripheral blood, collected on day 0 of AZD1222 vaccination. The CDR3 reads CASSVLGGSLPQEAFF. The DNA reads as follows: TGTGCCAGCAGCGTATTAGGCGGGTCCCTACCCCAGGAAGCTTTCTTT.